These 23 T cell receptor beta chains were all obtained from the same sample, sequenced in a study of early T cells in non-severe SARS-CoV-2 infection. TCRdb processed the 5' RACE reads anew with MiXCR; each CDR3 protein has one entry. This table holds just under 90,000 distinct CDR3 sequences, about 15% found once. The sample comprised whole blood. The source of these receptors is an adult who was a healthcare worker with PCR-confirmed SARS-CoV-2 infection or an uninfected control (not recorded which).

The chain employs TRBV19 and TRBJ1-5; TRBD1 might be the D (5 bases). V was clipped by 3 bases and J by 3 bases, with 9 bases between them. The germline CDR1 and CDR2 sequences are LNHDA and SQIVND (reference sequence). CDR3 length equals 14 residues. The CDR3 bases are TGTGCCAGTAGTATCGACAGAACCAATCAGCCCCAGCATTTT. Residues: CASSIDRTNQPQHF.

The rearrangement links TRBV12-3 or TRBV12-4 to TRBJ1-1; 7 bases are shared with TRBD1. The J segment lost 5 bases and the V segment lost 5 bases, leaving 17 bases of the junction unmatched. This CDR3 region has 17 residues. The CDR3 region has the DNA TGTGCCAGCAGTCTCTCTCAGGGGGAGAAGGGGAGAACTGAAGCTTTCTTT. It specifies CASSLSQGEKGRTEAFF.

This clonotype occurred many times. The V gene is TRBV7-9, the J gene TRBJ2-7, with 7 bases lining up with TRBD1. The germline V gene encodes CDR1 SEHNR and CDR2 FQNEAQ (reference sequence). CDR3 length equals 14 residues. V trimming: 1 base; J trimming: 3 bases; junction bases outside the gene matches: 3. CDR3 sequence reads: CASSLGQGNYEQYF. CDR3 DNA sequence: TGTGCCAGCAGCTTAGGACAGGGTAACTACGAGCAGTACTTC.

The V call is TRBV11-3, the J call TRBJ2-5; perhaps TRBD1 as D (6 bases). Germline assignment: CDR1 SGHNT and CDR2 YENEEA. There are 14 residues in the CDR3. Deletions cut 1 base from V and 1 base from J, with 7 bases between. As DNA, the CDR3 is TGTGCCAGCAGCTTAGGGGACACCCAAGAGACCCAGTACTTC. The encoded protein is CASSLGDTQETQYF.

CDR3 loop: CASSSLPTPLSTGELFF. The CDR3 nucleotides are TGTGCCAGCAGCTCCCTCCCAACTCCTCTGTCCACCGGGGAGCTGTTTTTT. The V call is TRBV3-1, the J call TRBJ2-2; D uncertain. Trimming took off 5 bases at V and 4 bases at J, with 20 bases between the two ends. This CDR3 region has 17 residues. Germline CDR1 reads LGHDT; CDR2 reads YNNKEL (reference sequence).

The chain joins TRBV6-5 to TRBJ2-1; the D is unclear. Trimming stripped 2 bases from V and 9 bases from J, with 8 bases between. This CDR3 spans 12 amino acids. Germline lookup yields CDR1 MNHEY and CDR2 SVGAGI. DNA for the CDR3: TGTGCCAGCAGTTACGGGGTCACTGAGCAGTTCTTC. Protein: CASSYGVTEQFF.

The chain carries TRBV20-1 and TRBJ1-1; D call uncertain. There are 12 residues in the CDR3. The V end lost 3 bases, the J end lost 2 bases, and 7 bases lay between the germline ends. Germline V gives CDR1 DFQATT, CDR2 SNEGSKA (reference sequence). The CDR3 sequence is CSASRPNTEAFF. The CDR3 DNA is TGCAGTGCTAGTAGGCCCAACACTGAAGCTTTCTTT.

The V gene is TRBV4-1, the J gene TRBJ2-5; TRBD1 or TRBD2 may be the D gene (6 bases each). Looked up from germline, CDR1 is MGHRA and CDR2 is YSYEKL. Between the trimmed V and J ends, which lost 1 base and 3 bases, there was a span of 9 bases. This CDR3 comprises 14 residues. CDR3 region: CASSQVRGEETQYF. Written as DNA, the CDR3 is TGCGCCAGCAGCCAAGTAAGGGGGGAAGAGACCCAGTACTTC.

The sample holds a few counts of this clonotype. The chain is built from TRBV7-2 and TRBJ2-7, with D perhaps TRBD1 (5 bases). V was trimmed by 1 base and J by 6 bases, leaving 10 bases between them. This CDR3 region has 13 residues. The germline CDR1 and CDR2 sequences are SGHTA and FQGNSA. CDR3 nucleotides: TGTGCCAGCAGCTTAGTTCTCCAGGGCGAGCAGTACTTC. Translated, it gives CASSLVLQGEQYF.

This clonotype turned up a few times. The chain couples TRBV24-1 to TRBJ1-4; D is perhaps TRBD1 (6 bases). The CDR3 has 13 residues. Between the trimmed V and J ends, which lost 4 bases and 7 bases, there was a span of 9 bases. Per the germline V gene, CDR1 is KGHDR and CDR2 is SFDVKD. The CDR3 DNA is TGTGCCACCAGTGAATCCAGGGGTGAAAAACTGTTTTTT. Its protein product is CATSESRGEKLFF.

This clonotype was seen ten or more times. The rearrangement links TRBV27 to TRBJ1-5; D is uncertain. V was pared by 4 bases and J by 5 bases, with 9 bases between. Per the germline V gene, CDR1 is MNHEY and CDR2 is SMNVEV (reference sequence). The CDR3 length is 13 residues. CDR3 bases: TGTGCCAGCAGTTCCTACGCGGATCAGCCCCAGCATTTT. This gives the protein CASSSYADQPQHF.

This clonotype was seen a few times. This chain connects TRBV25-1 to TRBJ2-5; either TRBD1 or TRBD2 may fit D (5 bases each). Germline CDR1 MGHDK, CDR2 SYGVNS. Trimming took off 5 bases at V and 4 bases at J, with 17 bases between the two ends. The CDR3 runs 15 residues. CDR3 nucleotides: TGTGCCAGCAGTTCGGGGACCCCACGGTTAGAGACCCAGTACTTC. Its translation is CASSSGTPRLETQYF.

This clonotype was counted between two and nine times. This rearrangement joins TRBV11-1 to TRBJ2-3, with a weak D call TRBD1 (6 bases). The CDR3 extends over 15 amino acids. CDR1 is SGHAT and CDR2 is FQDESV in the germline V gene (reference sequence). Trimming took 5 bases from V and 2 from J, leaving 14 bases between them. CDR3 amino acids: CASSPRGTLTDTQYF. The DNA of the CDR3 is TGTGCCAGCAGCCCAAGAGGGACACTCACAGATACGCAGTATTTT. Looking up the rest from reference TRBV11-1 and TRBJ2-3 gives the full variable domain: EAEVAQSPRYKITEKSQAVAFWCDPISGHATLYWYRQILGQGPELLVQFQDESVVDDSQLPKDRFSAERLKGVDSTLKIQPAELGDSAMYLCASSPRGTLTDTQYFGPGTRLTVL.

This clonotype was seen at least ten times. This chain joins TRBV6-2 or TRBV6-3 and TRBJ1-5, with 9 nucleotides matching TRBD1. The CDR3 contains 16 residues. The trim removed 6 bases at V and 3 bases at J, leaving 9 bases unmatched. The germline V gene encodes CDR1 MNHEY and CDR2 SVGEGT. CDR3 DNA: TGTGCCAGCAGCCTGCTCGGGACAGGGCACAATCAGCCCCAGCATTTT. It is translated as CASSLLGTGHNQPQHF.

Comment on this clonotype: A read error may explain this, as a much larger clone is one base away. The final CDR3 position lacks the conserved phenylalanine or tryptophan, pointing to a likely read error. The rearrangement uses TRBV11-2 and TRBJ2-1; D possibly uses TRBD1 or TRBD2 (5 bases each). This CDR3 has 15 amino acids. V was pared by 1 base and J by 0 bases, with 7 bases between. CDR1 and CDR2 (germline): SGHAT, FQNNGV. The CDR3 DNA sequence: TGTGCCAGCAGCTTAGGGGGGAGCTCCTACAATGAGCAGTTCTCC. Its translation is CASSLGGSSYNEQFS.

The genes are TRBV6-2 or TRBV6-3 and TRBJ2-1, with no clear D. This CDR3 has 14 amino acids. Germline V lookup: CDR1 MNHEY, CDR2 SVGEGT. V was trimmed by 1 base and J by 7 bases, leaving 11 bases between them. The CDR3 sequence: CASSYLTGFNEQFF. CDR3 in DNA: TGTGCCAGCAGTTACTTGACCGGGTTTAATGAGCAGTTCTTC.

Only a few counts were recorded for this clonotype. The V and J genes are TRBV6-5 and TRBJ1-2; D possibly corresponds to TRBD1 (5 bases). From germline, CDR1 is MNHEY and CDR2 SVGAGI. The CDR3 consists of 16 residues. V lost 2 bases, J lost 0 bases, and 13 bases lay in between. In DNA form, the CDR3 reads TGTGCCAGCAGTTACGGGGGGGACGCCGCTAACTATGGCTACACCTTC. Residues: CASSYGGDAANYGYTF.

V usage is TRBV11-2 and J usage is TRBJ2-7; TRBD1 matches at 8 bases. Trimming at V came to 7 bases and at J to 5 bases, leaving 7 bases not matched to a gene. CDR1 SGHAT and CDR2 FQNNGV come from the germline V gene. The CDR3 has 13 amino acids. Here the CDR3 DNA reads TGTGCCAGCACCCTCGACAGGGGCCACGAGCAGTACTTC. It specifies CASTLDRGHEQYF.

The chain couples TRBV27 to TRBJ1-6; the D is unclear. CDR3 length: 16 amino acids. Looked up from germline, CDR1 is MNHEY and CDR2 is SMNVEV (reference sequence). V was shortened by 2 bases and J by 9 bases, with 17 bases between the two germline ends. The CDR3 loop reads CASSLGGLEGGSPLHF. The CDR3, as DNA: TGTGCCAGCAGTTTAGGAGGGCTTGAAGGAGGTTCACCCCTCCACTTT.

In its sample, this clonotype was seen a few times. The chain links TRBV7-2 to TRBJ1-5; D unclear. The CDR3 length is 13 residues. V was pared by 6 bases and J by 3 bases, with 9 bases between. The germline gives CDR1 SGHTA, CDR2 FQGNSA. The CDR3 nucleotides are TGTGCCAGCAGAGGGCAGGACAATCAGCCCCAGCATTTT. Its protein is CASRGQDNQPQHF.

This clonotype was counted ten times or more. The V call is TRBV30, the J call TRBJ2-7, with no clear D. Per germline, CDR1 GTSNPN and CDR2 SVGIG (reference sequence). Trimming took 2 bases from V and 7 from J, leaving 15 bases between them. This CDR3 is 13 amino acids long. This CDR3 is CAWSKAGSEEQYF. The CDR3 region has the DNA TGTGCCTGGAGTAAGGCTGGGTCGGAGGAGCAGTACTTC.

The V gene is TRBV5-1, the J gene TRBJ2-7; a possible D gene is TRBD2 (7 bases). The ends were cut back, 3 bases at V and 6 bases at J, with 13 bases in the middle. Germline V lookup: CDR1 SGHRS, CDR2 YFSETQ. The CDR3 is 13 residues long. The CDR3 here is CASSWRGRGEQYF. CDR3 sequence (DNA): TGCGCCAGCAGCTGGAGGGGGAGGGGCGAGCAGTACTTC.

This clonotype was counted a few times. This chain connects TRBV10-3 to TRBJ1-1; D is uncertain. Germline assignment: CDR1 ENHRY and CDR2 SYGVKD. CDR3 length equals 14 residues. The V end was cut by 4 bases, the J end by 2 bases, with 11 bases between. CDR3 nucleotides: TGTGCCATCAGTGGCCTAGGAACAAACACTGAAGCTTTCTTT. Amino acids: CAISGLGTNTEAFF.